One and the same sample provided the 25 T cell receptor beta chains below, sequenced in a study of CD8 T cells in ankylosing spondylitis (dated by TCRdb to the late 2010s). The library was produced with 5' RACE. TCRdb shows the sequencer as Illumina HiSeq 2500. TCRdb reprocessed the public reads (quality trimming at Q25 with fastp, clone calling with MiXCR) and kept in-frame beta chains. Under each unique CDR3 protein, matching rows form one entry showing the most common genes and DNA. The sample table holds about 130,000 distinct CDR3 sequences, of which about a tenth were seen once. 2.5% to 3.5% of the sample comes from the top ten. Sequencing was performed on blood, either unsorted or a sorted T cell fraction (not recorded which). These receptors were obtained from a male donor with ankylosing spondylitis or in good health (not recorded which).

This clonotype was counted many times. The chain couples TRBV25-1 to TRBJ2-3, with 16 bases matching TRBD2. The V segment lost 9 bases and the J segment 0 bases; nucleotides outside the gene matches: 6. The germline gives CDR1 MGHDK, CDR2 SYGVNS. There are 17 residues in the CDR3. The chain's CDR3 is CAREGGLAGGSTDTQYF. The CDR3 DNA follows: TGTGCCAGAGAAGGGGGACTAGCGGGAGGGAGCACAGATACGCAGTATTTT.

This clonotype was seen ten or more times. This sequence joins TRBV7-8 and TRBJ2-7; 7 nucleotides line up with TRBD2. After removal of 1 base from V and 0 bases from J, the junction contained 3 bases not matched to a gene. The CDR3 is made up of 15 amino acids. In germline, CDR1 is SGHVS, CDR2 FQNEAQ. CDR3: CASSLVLAASYEQYF. CDR3 nucleotides: TGTGCCAGCAGCTTAGTTCTAGCGGCCTCCTACGAGCAGTACTTC.

This clonotype came up many times. The V and J genes are TRBV11-2 and TRBJ2-5; unclear D gene. Germline CDR1 is SGHAT and CDR2 is FQNNGV. Trimming pared 1 base from V and 5 bases from J, leaving 11 bases between. The CDR3 length is 14 residues. The chain's CDR3 is CASSLGALRETQYF. For the CDR3, the DNA is TGTGCCAGCAGCTTAGGGGCTCTTAGGGAGACCCAGTACTTC.

This clonotype was recorded a few times. The V call is TRBV21-1, the J call TRBJ2-1; whether TRBD2, the table's D call, matches the DNA was not checked. TRBV21-1 is recorded as a pseudogene. The CDR3 runs 14 residues. CDR3 region: CASTVGLTQTQQFF. The CDR3, as DNA: TGTGCCAGCACAGTCGGACTAACCCAAACGCAGCAGTTCTTC.

This clonotype has a handful of counts. This chain uses TRBV9 with TRBJ2-1, with D unclear. Trimming removed 4 bases from V and 4 bases from J, with 18 bases in between. Germline V gene data show CDR1 as SGDLS and CDR2 as YYNGEE. The CDR3 contains 16 residues. For the CDR3, the DNA is TGTGCCAGCAGCACTGCACCCTCTATGGGGTACAATGAGCAGTTCTTC. This translates into CASSTAPSMGYNEQFF.

This clonotype was detected many times. The V and J genes are TRBV20-1 and TRBJ2-7; D might be TRBD2 (5 bases). Germline V lookup: CDR1 DFQATT, CDR2 SNEGSKA (reference sequence). The CDR3 has 14 amino acids. V shed 1 base and J shed 0 bases, with 10 bases lying between them. The CDR3 region has the DNA TGCAGTGCTAGAGTAAGGGAGATCTCCTACGAGCAGTACTTC. It translates to CSARVREISYEQYF.

The chain couples TRBV4-1 to TRBJ1-4; D is unclear. CDR3 size: 15 residues. Trimming shortened V by 1 base and J by 0 bases, and 6 bases separated the two germline ends. CDR1 MGHRA and CDR2 YSYEKL come from the germline V gene. This chain's CDR3 is CASSQVEATNEKLFF. Written as DNA, the CDR3 is TGCGCCAGCAGCCAAGTAGAAGCAACTAATGAAAAACTGTTTTTT.

This clonotype was recorded at least ten times. The J gene is TRBJ2-1, the V gene TRBV20-1, with 10 bases fitting TRBD2. V was pared by 1 base and J by 9 bases, with 9 bases of the junction left unmatched. Germline CDR1 DFQATT, CDR2 SNEGSKA (reference sequence). The CDR3 has 15 residues. CDR3: CSARAASGREIEQFF. The CDR3 DNA follows: TGCAGTGCTAGAGCGGCTAGCGGGAGAGAAATTGAGCAGTTCTTC.

This clonotype occurred many times. The chain couples TRBV28 to TRBJ1-2; no definite D call. From germline, CDR1 is MDHEN and CDR2 SYDVKM. This CDR3 is 14 amino acids long. Between the trimmed V and J ends, which lost 1 base and 3 bases, there was a span of 9 bases. The CDR3 nucleotides are TGTGCCAGCAGTTTATATCACGGAGACTATGGCTACACCTTC. Amino acid sequence: CASSLYHGDYGYTF.

In this sample, this clonotype turned up many times. CDR3 nucleotides: TGCGCCAGCAGCACCCCGACAGGGAGTGAGCAGTTCTTC. As protein: CASSTPTGSEQFF. The rearrangement links TRBV5-1 to TRBJ2-1; 7 bases map to TRBD1. This CDR3 contains 13 residues. With 4 bases clipped from V and 9 bases from J, the junction kept 7 bases outside the gene matches. The germline CDR1 and CDR2 sequences are SGHRS and YFSETQ.

This clonotype occurred many times. The chain combines TRBV10-3 with TRBJ2-1; 11 bases are a match to TRBD2. V lost 6 bases to trimming and J lost 4 bases; unmatched junction nucleotides: 5. Per germline, CDR1 ENHRY and CDR2 SYGVKD. The CDR3 runs 15 residues. The CDR3 reads CAIRTIAGGYNEQFF. In DNA form, the CDR3 reads TGTGCCATCAGGACCATAGCGGGAGGGTACAATGAGCAGTTCTTC.

This clonotype appeared many times. The J gene is TRBJ2-7, the V gene TRBV5-1; TRBD2 matches at 11 bases. The CDR3 runs 15 residues. Per germline, CDR1 SGHRS and CDR2 YFSETQ. The junction had 9 bases not matched to a gene; V was cut back by 4 bases and J by 6 bases. CDR3 in DNA: TGCGCCAGCAGCCGAACTAGCGGGAGATCAGTCGAGCAGTACTTC. Protein product: CASSRTSGRSVEQYF.

The sample holds many counts of this clonotype. The chain combines TRBV5-1 with TRBJ2-7; 7 bases line up with TRBD1. This CDR3 is built from 14 residues. V lost 1 base and J lost 4; bases outside the gene matches: 5. Germline CDR1 reads SGHRS; CDR2 reads YFSETQ. The DNA for the CDR3 is TGCGCCAGCAGCTTGAGGGGACAGTTTTACGAGCAGTACTTC. Encoded protein: CASSLRGQFYEQYF.

This clonotype appeared many times. This rearrangement joins TRBV28 to TRBJ1-6; 7 nucleotides match TRBD1. CDR3 length equals 14 residues. Per germline, CDR1 MDHEN and CDR2 SYDVKM. Trimming removed 6 bases from V and 9 bases from J; junction bases left unmatched: 8. CDR3 coding DNA: TGTGCCAGCAGCGTTACAGGGGAGGCTTCACCCCTCCACTTT. Protein product: CASSVTGEASPLHF.

The sample holds many counts of this clonotype. V and J are TRBV27 and TRBJ2-2, with unresolved D. The CDR3 consists of 13 residues. Germline V gene data show CDR1 as MNHEY and CDR2 as SMNVEV (reference sequence). Trimming removed 0 bases from V and 6 bases from J, with 5 bases in between. The CDR3 is CASSLSGSGELFF. Written as DNA, the CDR3 is TGTGCCAGCAGTTTATCCGGGTCCGGGGAGCTGTTTTTT.

This clonotype was observed many times. The chain uses TRBV7-2 and TRBJ2-7; 8 positions match TRBD1. Germline values: CDR1 SGHTA, CDR2 FQGNSA. Trimming removed 3 bases from V and 6 bases from J; junction bases left unmatched: 7. This CDR3 is built from 14 residues. The CDR3 region is CASSLLTGQVEQYF. CDR3 bases: TGTGCCAGCAGCTTGTTAACGGGACAGGTCGAGCAGTACTTC. Full variable domain (remainder filled in from reference TRBV7-2 and TRBJ2-7): GAGVSQSPSNKVTEKGKDVELRCDPISGHTALYWYRQSLGQGLEFLIYFQGNSAPDKSGLPSDRFSAERTGGSVSTLTIQRTQQEDSAVYLCASSLLTGQVEQYFGPGTRLTVT.

This chain connects TRBV20-1 to TRBJ2-1, with 10 bases that match TRBD2. With 0 bases clipped from V and 8 bases from J, the junction kept 13 bases outside the gene matches. This CDR3 is 17 amino acids long. The germline V gene has CDR1 DFQATT and CDR2 SNEGSKA (reference sequence). The CDR3 region has the DNA TGCAGTGCTAGAGAGGTGTGGGCTAGCGGGAGCGGCGATGAGCAGTTCTTC. Its translation: CSAREVWASGSGDEQFF.

The rearrangement uses TRBV19 and TRBJ2-3; 14 positions match TRBD2. The CDR3 sequence is 17 residues long. CDR1 LNHDA and CDR2 SQIVND come from the germline V gene (reference sequence). Trimming at V came to 7 bases and at J to 1 base, leaving 7 bases not matched to a gene. The CDR3 DNA reads as TGTGCCAGTAAGGGACTAGCGGGAGAGCTTGGCACAGATACGCAGTATTTT. Its translation: CASKGLAGELGTDTQYF.

The chain joins TRBV20-1 to TRBJ1-1; D gene uncertain. This CDR3 has 14 residues. CDR1 and CDR2 from the germline V gene are DFQATT and SNEGSKA (reference sequence). Trimming left V 3 bases short and J 3 bases short, with 14 bases between. CDR3 in amino acids: CSARVRDWYTEAFF. CDR3 DNA: TGCAGTGCTAGGGTACGGGATTGGTACACTGAAGCTTTCTTT.

The sample holds many counts of this clonotype. This chain links TRBV20-1 with TRBJ2-1, with 7 bases fitting TRBD1. Per germline, CDR1 DFQATT and CDR2 SNEGSKA (reference sequence). The CDR3 runs to 13 residues. The V segment lost 4 bases and the J segment 7 bases; nucleotides outside the gene matches: 7. The CDR3 DNA reads as TGCAGTGCTACCCCGACAGGGTATAATGAGCAGTTCTTC. Amino acid sequence: CSATPTGYNEQFF.

Worth noting for this clonotype: Mismatch with germline at one junction end may stem from a read error. The V call is TRBV15, the J call TRBJ2-1; no definite D call. Germline V lookup: CDR1 LNHNV, CDR2 YYDKDF (reference sequence). The CDR3 totals 15 residues. CDR3 coding DNA: TGTGCCACCAGCAGAGACCTACTCGGGCGGAATGAGCAGTTCTTT. Translating it yields CATSRDLLGRNEQFF.

The chain is built from TRBV7-2 and TRBJ2-3; D is unresolved. Germline assignment: CDR1 SGHTA and CDR2 FQGNSA. V was clipped by 7 bases and J by 9 bases, with 20 bases between them. The CDR3 sequence is 14 residues long. CDR3 DNA sequence: TGTGCCAGCACCTATACGTCTACGGGCAGCACGCAGTATTTT. Translated: CASTYTSTGSTQYF.

This clonotype was seen a handful of times. The CDR3 DNA reads as TGCAGCGTTGAAAACAGTCGACCGGGACAGGGTTCTTTTTCACCCCTCCACTTT. Translation gives CSVENSRPGQGSFSPLHF. The chain uses TRBV29-1 and TRBJ1-6; 9 bases agree with TRBD1. Trimming at V came to 2 bases and at J to 9 bases, leaving 17 bases not matched to a gene. Germline CDR1 reads SQVTM; CDR2 reads ANQGSEA. CDR3 length: 18 amino acids.

This clonotype has only a few counts. V and J are TRBV19 and TRBJ1-2; TRBD1 might be the D (5 bases). This CDR3 spans 12 amino acids. V was trimmed by 8 bases and J by 2 bases, leaving 9 bases between them. Germline lookup yields CDR1 LNHDA and CDR2 SQIVND (reference sequence). The CDR3 nucleotides are TGTGCCAGTGATCGGGGGAACTATGGCTACACCTTC. Translating gives CASDRGNYGYTF.

This clonotype was detected ten times or more. This chain connects TRBV5-1 to TRBJ2-7; D might be TRBD2 (5 bases). Between the trimmed V and J ends, which lost 1 base and 3 bases, there was a span of 11 bases. There are 14 residues in the CDR3. Per germline, CDR1 SGHRS and CDR2 YFSETQ. The CDR3 DNA follows: TGCGCCAGCAGCTTGAGTGCGGGTAACTACGAGCAGTACTTC. Translating gives CASSLSAGNYEQYF.